These 22 T cell receptor beta chains came from one sample sequenced in a study of graft-versus-host responses after intestinal transplantation. Data came from immunoSEQ multiplex PCR; TCRdb stores just in-frame clones and leaves some out. Of under 25,000 clones listed, approximately 39% were seen once; the top ten hold roughly 2%. Sequenced material: alloreactive CD4+ T cells from a mixed lymphocyte reaction culture, taken before transplantation. Subset indicated: CFSE-low proliferating T cells sorted from roughly six-day pre-transplant mixed lymphocyte reaction (GvH or HvG direction). These receptors were taken from a human patient who was an organ donor for intestinal transplantation.

The table lists this clone with a few counts. This chain uses TRBV7-2 with TRBJ2-7, with 10 bases aligning to TRBD2. The CDR3 extends over 18 amino acids. The V gene end was trimmed by 1 base and the J gene end by 2 bases; junction bases not matched to a gene: 11. The germline V gene encodes CDR1 SGHTA and CDR2 FQGNSA. In DNA, the CDR3 is TGTGCCAGCAGCTTAGGAGGTCTAGCGGGGGCGGGCACCTACGAGCAGTACTTC. Its protein is CASSLGGLAGAGTYEQYF.

The chain is built from TRBV19 and TRBJ2-5, with 13 positions matching TRBD2. The V and J ends lost 8 bases and 5 bases, in that order; junction bases with no gene match: 5. The CDR3 extends over 14 amino acids. Germline CDR1 is LNHDA and CDR2 is SQIVND (reference sequence). The CDR3 DNA reads TGTGCCAGTCGGACTAGCGGGAGTGGTGAGACCCAGTACTTC. Translation: CASRTSGSGETQYF.

This clone was recorded a few times. V gene TRBV4-2 combines with J gene TRBJ2-5; D is unclear. Trimming took 0 bases from V and 4 from J, leaving 9 bases between them. CDR1 and CDR2 (germline): LGHNA, YNFKEQ. The CDR3 spans 14 residues. Here the CDR3 DNA reads TGTGCCAGCAGCCAAGAGGCTGTGATAGAGACCCAGTACTTC. Its protein is CASSQEAVIETQYF.

The V call is TRBV11-2, the J call TRBJ2-7, with a tentative D call TRBD1 (6 bases). Trimming cost V 3 bases and J 1 base, with 10 bases left between them. Germline V gene sequence: CDR1 SGHAT, CDR2 FQNNGV. The CDR3 is 14 amino acids. The chain's CDR3 is CASSFGTPSYEQYF. The CDR3 coding sequence is TGTGCCAGCAGCTTCGGGACACCTTCCTACGAGCAGTACTTC.

The chain joins TRBV5-4 to TRBJ2-5; D uncertain. With 0 bases removed from V and 4 bases from J, the gap between germline ends came to 7 bases. Germline CDR1 and CDR2: SGHNT and YYREEE (reference sequence). This CDR3 spans 13 amino acids. The CDR3, as DNA: TGTGCCAGCAGCTTGGGAGGCGTAGAGACCCAGTACTTC. It specifies CASSLGGVETQYF. Based on the CDR3 plus reference TRBV5-4 and TRBJ2-5, the full variable domain is ETGVTQSPTHLIKTRGQQVTLRCSSQSGHNTVSWYQQALGQGPQFIFQYYREEENGRGNFPPRFSGLQFPNYSSELNVNALELDDSALYLCASSLGGVETQYFGPGTRLLVL.

CDR3 DNA: TGTGCCAGCAGCTTTGGACAGGGGGAGCTGTTTTTT. It specifies CASSFGQGELFF. The chain recombines TRBV9 with TRBJ2-2, with D tentatively TRBD1 (6 bases). This CDR3 has 12 residues. CDR1 is SGDLS, CDR2 YYNGEE, per germline. Trimming shortened V by 4 bases and J by 8 bases, and 9 bases separated the two germline ends.

This chain links TRBV18 with TRBJ1-1; maybe TRBD1 (6 bases). This CDR3 region has 13 residues. V was pared by 3 bases and J by 7 bases, with 12 bases between. Germline V gives CDR1 KGHSH, CDR2 LQKENI. The CDR3 loop reads CASSPLGAYEAFF. CDR3 DNA: TGTGCCAGCTCACCCCTGGGGGCATATGAAGCTTTCTTT.

V usage is TRBV5-1 and J usage is TRBJ2-1, with D possibly matching TRBD2 (5 bases). Germline CDR1 SGHRS, CDR2 YFSETQ. The CDR3 runs to 15 residues. V lost 0 bases and J lost 0, with 7 bases in between. The CDR3 DNA reads TGCGCCAGCAGCTTGGTAGCGAGCTCCTACAATGAGCAGTTCTTC. It yields the protein CASSLVASSYNEQFF.

By share, this clone ranks as medium-sized. The chain carries TRBV28 and TRBJ2-6; maybe TRBD1 (5 bases). V lost 4 bases and J lost 1, with 11 bases in between. Germline V gene lookup returns CDR1 MDHEN and CDR2 SYDVKM. The CDR3 runs to 16 residues. CDR3 coding DNA: TGTGCCAGCAGTTCCCGTCAGGGATCTGGGGCCAACGTCCTGACTTTC. Protein sequence: CASSSRQGSGANVLTF.

This clone was observed a few times. The chain combines TRBV7-2 with TRBJ2-7, with D possibly being TRBD2 (7 bases). CDR1 and CDR2 from the germline V gene are SGHTA and FQGNSA. V lost 5 bases and J 7 bases, leaving 24 bases between the germline ends. There are 16 residues in the CDR3. DNA for the CDR3: TGTGCCAGCAGCGCTACGGGCCTACGGGGGGCGGGAGAGCAGTACTTC. Translating it yields CASSATGLRGAGEQYF.

The rearrangement joins TRBV6-5 to TRBJ1-5; TRBD1 agrees at 8 bases. The germline V gene has CDR1 MNHEY and CDR2 SVGAGI. Trimming at V came to 0 bases and at J to 7 bases, leaving 5 bases not matched to a gene. There are 15 residues in the CDR3. CDR3 DNA: TGTGCCAGCAGTTACTCGCAGGGGGCGGAACAGCCCCAGCATTTT. It encodes CASSYSQGAEQPQHF.

With regard to this clone: At one boundary the junction diverges from the germline segment, which might be a read error. Within the sample, other DNA sequences also encode this same CDR3. This chain joins TRBV10-3 and TRBJ1-5, with D uncertain. Germline CDR1 is ENHRY and CDR2 is SYGVKD. The CDR3 is 14 residues long. As DNA, the CDR3 is TGCGCCATCAGTGAGGAATGGAGAAATCAGCCCCAGCATTTT. This translates into CAISEEWRNQPQHF.

With regard to this clone: At one boundary the junction diverges from the germline segment, which might be a read error. This chain uses TRBV4-1 with TRBJ2-7; TRBD1 might be the D (5 bases). The germline gives CDR1 MGHRA, CDR2 YSYEKL. This CDR3 is 18 amino acids long. Written as DNA, the CDR3 is TGCGCCGGCAGCCAGTGGGGCCTCCCTCTTCCCCCCCTTGGGATGCAGTACTTC. Its protein is CAGSQWGLPLPPLGMQYF.

This clone was seen only a few times. The chain combines TRBV10-3 with TRBJ1-2, with D perhaps matching TRBD1 (5 bases). The CDR3 has 13 amino acids. In germline, CDR1 is ENHRY, CDR2 SYGVKD. V dropped 3 bases and J dropped 8 bases, with 13 bases sitting between them. Here the CDR3 DNA reads TGTGCCATCAGTGAAGGGTTCAGGGAAGGCTACACCTTC. Translation gives CAISEGFREGYTF.

The CDR3 region has the DNA TGTGCCATCAGCGCTTATTTGTCAGGGGAGCAGGAGCAGTACTTC. Its translation: CAISAYLSGEQEQYF. This rearrangement joins TRBV10-3 to TRBJ2-7, with a tentative D call TRBD1 (6 bases). Trimming took 6 bases from V and 7 from J, leaving 22 bases between them. This CDR3 is 15 amino acids long. The germline CDR1 and CDR2 sequences are ENHRY and SYGVKD.

This clone was observed a few times. CDR3 protein: CAISGTSGSPYNEQFF. CDR3 DNA: TGTGCCATCAGTGGGACTAGCGGGAGTCCGTACAATGAGCAGTTCTTC. The chain recombines TRBV10-3 with TRBJ2-1; 13 nucleotides align to TRBD2. The ends lost 4 bases at V and 4 bases at J; junction bases unmatched: 4. Germline values: CDR1 ENHRY, CDR2 SYGVKD. The CDR3 totals 16 residues.

The chain is built from TRBV30 and TRBJ1-1; D is uncertain. The CDR3 length is 13 residues. Germline lookup yields CDR1 GTSNPN and CDR2 SVGIG (reference sequence). Deletions cut 0 bases from V and 3 bases from J, with 8 bases between. The CDR3 loop reads CAWSVGLHTEAFF. The CDR3 coding sequence is TGTGCCTGGAGTGTCGGCCTTCACACTGAAGCTTTCTTT.

This clone has just a few counts. This chain uses TRBV18 with TRBJ2-3, with 7 bases lining up with TRBD2. This CDR3 is built from 15 residues. V gave up 2 bases and J gave up 3 bases; unmatched junction bases: 5. Germline loops: CDR1 KGHSH, CDR2 LQKENI. The CDR3, as DNA: TGTGCCAGCTCACCAGCGGGAGCTGGGACAGATACGCAGTATTTT. This translates into CASSPAGAGTDTQYF.

The chain's CDR3 is CASSLSRLADFQETQYF. The CDR3 DNA is TGTGCCAGCAGCTTGTCCCGACTAGCAGATTTTCAAGAGACCCAGTACTTC. The chain couples TRBV5-6 to TRBJ2-5; TRBD2 matches 7 bases. Germline V gene sequence: CDR1 SGHDT, CDR2 YYEEEE. With 1 base clipped from V and 2 bases from J, the junction kept 11 bases outside the gene matches. The CDR3 covers 17 residues.

This chain joins TRBV6-9 and TRBJ2-5; D gene unclear. The CDR3 length is 12 residues. Germline V CDR1 and CDR2: MNHGY, SVAAGI. Trimming pared 7 bases from V and 5 bases from J, leaving 11 bases between. Written as DNA, the CDR3 is TGTGCCAGCAATCGAGCACCGGAGACCCAGTACTTC. Amino acid sequence: CASNRAPETQYF.

This sequence joins TRBV18 and TRBJ1-2; no clear D. The CDR3 is 13 residues long. V was pared by 3 bases and J by 8 bases, with 13 bases between. Germline assignment: CDR1 KGHSH and CDR2 LQKENI. The CDR3 DNA follows: TGTGCCAGCTCACCTTCGGATAGACGCGGCTACACCTTC. Its protein product is CASSPSDRRGYTF.

This chain links TRBV5-5 with TRBJ1-2; TRBD1 is a possible D gene (6 bases). The CDR3 consists of 13 residues. V lost 4 bases and J 3 bases, leaving 10 bases between the germline ends. Germline CDR1 SGHKS, CDR2 YYEKEE (reference sequence). The CDR3 sequence is CASSPDRYYGYTF. The CDR3 DNA reads TGTGCCAGCAGCCCGGACAGATACTATGGCTACACCTTC.